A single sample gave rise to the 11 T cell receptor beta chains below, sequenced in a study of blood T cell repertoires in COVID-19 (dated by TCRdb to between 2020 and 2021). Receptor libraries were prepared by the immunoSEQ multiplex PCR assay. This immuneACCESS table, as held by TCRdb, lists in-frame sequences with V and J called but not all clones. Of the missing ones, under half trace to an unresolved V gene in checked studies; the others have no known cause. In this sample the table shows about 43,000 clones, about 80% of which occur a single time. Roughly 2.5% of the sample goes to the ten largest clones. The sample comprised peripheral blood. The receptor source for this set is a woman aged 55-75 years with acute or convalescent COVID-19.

The CDR3 DNA reads as TGTGCCTGGAGGTCACGGGGGGGCGAAAAGTACAATGAGCAGTTCTTC. Translated, it gives CAWRSRGGEKYNEQFF. The J gene is TRBJ2-1, the V gene TRBV30, with TRBD2 identical over 8 bases. The CDR3 has 16 amino acids. Unmatched junction bases numbered 11, after V lost 3 bases and J lost 4 bases. CDR1 is GTSNPN and CDR2 is SVGIG in the germline V gene (reference sequence).

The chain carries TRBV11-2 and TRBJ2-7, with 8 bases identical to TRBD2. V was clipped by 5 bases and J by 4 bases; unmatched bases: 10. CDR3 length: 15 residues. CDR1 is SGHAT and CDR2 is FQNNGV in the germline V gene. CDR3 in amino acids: CASSPPGGGRYEQYF. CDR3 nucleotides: TGTGCCAGCAGCCCACCGGGGGGGGGCAGGTACGAGCAGTACTTC.

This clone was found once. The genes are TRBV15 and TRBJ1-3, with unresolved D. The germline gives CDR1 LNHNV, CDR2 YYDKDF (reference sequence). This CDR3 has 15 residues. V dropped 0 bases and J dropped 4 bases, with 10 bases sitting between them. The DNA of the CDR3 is TGTGCCACCAGCAGAGATAAAAATTCCGGAAACACCATATATTTT. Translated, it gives CATSRDKNSGNTIYF.

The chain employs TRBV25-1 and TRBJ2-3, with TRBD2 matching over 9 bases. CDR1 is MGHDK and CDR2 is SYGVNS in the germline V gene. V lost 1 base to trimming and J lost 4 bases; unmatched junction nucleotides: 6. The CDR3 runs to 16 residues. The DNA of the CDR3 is TGTGCCAGCAGTGAATGGCGGGGGGGGAGTGCAGATACGCAGTATTTT. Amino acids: CASSEWRGGSADTQYF.

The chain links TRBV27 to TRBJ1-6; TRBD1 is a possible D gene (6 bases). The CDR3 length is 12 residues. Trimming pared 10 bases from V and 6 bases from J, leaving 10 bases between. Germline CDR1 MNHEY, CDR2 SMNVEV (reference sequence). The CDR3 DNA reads TGTGCCACCCGGACAGCTAATTCACCCCTCCACTTT. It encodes CATRTANSPLHF.

CDR3 amino acids: CASRRQGASNQPQHF. In DNA form, the CDR3 reads TGTGCCAGCAGACGACAGGGTGCGAGCAATCAGCCCCAGCATTTT. The rearrangement links TRBV6-5 to TRBJ1-5; 7 bases map to TRBD1. CDR3 size: 15 residues. Germline V lookup: CDR1 MNHEY, CDR2 SVGAGI. V dropped 6 bases and J dropped 1; count of bases not matched to a gene: 6.

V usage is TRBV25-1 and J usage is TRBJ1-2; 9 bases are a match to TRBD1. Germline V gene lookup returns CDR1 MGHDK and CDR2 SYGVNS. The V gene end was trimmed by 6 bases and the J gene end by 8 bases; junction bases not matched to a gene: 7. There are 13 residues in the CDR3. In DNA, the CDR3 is TGTGCCAGCAGAGGGACAGGGACGTTCGGCTACACCTTC. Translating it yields CASRGTGTFGYTF.

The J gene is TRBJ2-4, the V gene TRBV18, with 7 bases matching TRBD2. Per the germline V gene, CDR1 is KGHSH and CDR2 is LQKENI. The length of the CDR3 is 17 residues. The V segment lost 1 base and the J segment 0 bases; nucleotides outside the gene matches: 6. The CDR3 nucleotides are TGTGCCAGCTCACCACGCGGGGGAGTTATAGCCAAAAACATTCAGTACTTC. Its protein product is CASSPRGGVIAKNIQYF. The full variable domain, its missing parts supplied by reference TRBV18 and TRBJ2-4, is NAGVMQNPRHLVRRRGQEARLRCSPMKGHSHVYWYRQLPEEGLKFMVYLQKENIIDESGMPKERFSAEFPKEGPSILRIQQVVRGDSAAYFCASSPRGGVIAKNIQYFGAGTRLSVL.

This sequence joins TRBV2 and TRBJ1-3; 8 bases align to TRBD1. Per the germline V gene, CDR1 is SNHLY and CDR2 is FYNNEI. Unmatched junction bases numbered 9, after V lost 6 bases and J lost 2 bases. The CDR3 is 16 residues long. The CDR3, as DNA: TGTGCCAGCAGGGGACAGGAGAAACTTACTGGAAACACCATATATTTT. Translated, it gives CASRGQEKLTGNTIYF.

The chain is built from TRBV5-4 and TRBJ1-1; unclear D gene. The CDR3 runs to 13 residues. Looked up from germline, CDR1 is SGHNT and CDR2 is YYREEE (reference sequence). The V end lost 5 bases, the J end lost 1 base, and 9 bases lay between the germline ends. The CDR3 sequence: CASSSGPNTEAFF. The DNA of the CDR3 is TGTGCCAGCAGTTCTGGCCCGAACACTGAAGCTTTCTTT.

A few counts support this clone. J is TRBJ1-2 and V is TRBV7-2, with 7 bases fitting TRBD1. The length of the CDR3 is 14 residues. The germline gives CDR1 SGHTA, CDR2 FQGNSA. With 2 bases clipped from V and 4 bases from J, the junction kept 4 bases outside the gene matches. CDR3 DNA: TGTGCCAGCAGCTTACAACAGGGGACCTATGGCTACACCTTC. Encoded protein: CASSLQQGTYGYTF.